The 19 T cell receptor beta chains below all came from one sample that was sequenced in a study of blood T cell repertoires in COVID-19. Profiled with immunoSEQ multiplex PCR; TCRdb holds only in-frame clones, not every one. The sample lists 150,000 to 200,000 clones, about 80% occurring once. Sample: peripheral blood. These TCRs come from a human donor in a cohort sampled during active COVID-19.

This rearrangement joins TRBV19 to TRBJ1-2; 8 bases are a match to TRBD1. The V and J ends lost 4 bases and 6 bases, in that order; junction bases with no gene match: 16. The CDR3 has 17 amino acids. Germline CDR1 and CDR2: LNHDA and SQIVND (reference sequence). The CDR3: CASSTLGQGFGDDGYTF. In nucleotides, the CDR3 is TGTGCCAGTAGTACTCTCGGACAGGGATTTGGGGATGATGGCTACACCTTC.

The V and J genes are TRBV4-2 and TRBJ1-2, with 11 bases lining up with TRBD1. Germline V CDR1 and CDR2: LGHNA, YNFKEQ. With V trimmed by 0 bases and J by 7 bases, 10 bases remained unmatched. The CDR3 has 17 residues. For the CDR3, the DNA is TGTGCCAGCAGCCAAGATGGGGCCGGACAGGGGGCGTTTGGCTACACCTTC. Translating it yields CASSQDGAGQGAFGYTF.

This clone was detected a few times. The chain has TRBV5-4 and TRBJ2-7, with a tentative D call TRBD2 (5 bases). The germline V gene encodes CDR1 SGHNT and CDR2 YYREEE (reference sequence). There are 11 residues in the CDR3. With 3 bases removed from V and 7 bases from J, the gap between germline ends came to 8 bases. CDR3 loop: CASSSGWEQYF. The CDR3 DNA sequence: TGTGCCAGCAGCTCGGGGTGGGAGCAGTACTTC.

The chain carries TRBV5-4 and TRBJ2-3; 11 bases agree with TRBD2. The germline V gene has CDR1 SGHNT and CDR2 YYREEE (reference sequence). CDR3 length equals 17 residues. Losses at the gene ends were 0 bases for V and 6 bases for J; bases not matched to a gene: 9. CDR3 coding DNA: TGTGCCAGCAGCTTGGGTAGTAGCGGGAGGGCAATGGATACGCAGTATTTT. Translating it yields CASSLGSSGRAMDTQYF.

The genes are TRBV9 and TRBJ2-7; D possibly corresponds to TRBD2 (6 bases). CDR1 is SGDLS, CDR2 YYNGEE, per germline. With 4 bases removed from V and 5 bases from J, the gap between germline ends came to 16 bases. This CDR3 has 14 residues. CDR3 residues: CASSPSAGTHEQYF. The CDR3 DNA is TGTGCCAGCAGCCCCAGCGCGGGGACCCACGAGCAGTACTTC.

Only one count was recorded for this clone. This chain joins TRBV4-3 and TRBJ2-7; 10 bases align to TRBD1. V lost 1 base and J lost 1; bases outside the gene matches: 1. The germline V gene has CDR1 LGHNA and CDR2 YSLEER. The CDR3 consists of 15 residues. The CDR3 protein is CASSQGDRGSYEQYF. The CDR3 region has the DNA TGCGCCAGCAGCCAAGGGGACAGGGGTTCCTACGAGCAGTACTTC.

The rearrangement joins TRBV7-9 to TRBJ2-7; TRBD1 matches 8 bases. This CDR3 has 15 amino acids. V trimming: 3 bases; J trimming: 3 bases; junction bases outside the gene matches: 7. CDR1 SEHNR and CDR2 FQNEAQ come from the germline V gene (reference sequence). The CDR3 DNA follows: TGTGCCAGCAGCTTGGGGACAGGAATACTCTACGAGCAGTACTTC. Amino acids: CASSLGTGILYEQYF.

This chain connects TRBV27 to TRBJ1-4; a possible D gene is TRBD1 (5 bases). Trimming took 5 bases from V and 3 from J, leaving 10 bases between them. The CDR3 sequence is 14 residues long. CDR1 is MNHEY and CDR2 is SMNVEV in the germline V gene (reference sequence). CDR3 residues: CASSRWGSNEKLFF. DNA for the CDR3: TGTGCCAGCAGTCGCTGGGGCTCTAATGAAAAACTGTTTTTT.

The V and J genes are TRBV4-3 and TRBJ1-2; D is unclear. Germline V CDR1 and CDR2: LGHNA, YSLEER. This CDR3 region has 15 residues. V gave up 3 bases and J gave up 4 bases, with 15 bases separating them. The CDR3 DNA reads TGCGCCAGCAGCCATCCGGGGTCAAGAATCTATGGCTACACCTTC. Protein sequence: CASSHPGSRIYGYTF.

This chain uses TRBV25-1 with TRBJ2-5, with D possibly being TRBD1 (5 bases). The CDR3 is made up of 14 amino acids. The germline V gene encodes CDR1 MGHDK and CDR2 SYGVNS. Trimming removed 4 bases at V and 3 bases at J, with 12 bases between. The CDR3 region is CASSGFKGKETQYF. CDR3 bases: TGTGCCAGCAGTGGATTTAAGGGGAAAGAGACCCAGTACTTC.

The chain joins TRBV29-1 to TRBJ2-1; TRBD2 is a possible D gene (6 bases). Trimming took off 8 bases at V and 7 bases at J, with 12 bases between the two ends. Germline CDR1 reads SQVTM; CDR2 reads ANQGSEA. The CDR3 totals 11 residues. The CDR3 here is CSNTGGNEQFF. CDR3 sequence (DNA): TGCAGCAACACCGGAGGGAATGAGCAGTTCTTC.

This clone was found once. J is TRBJ1-2 and V is TRBV4-1; D is uncertain. V lost 0 bases, J lost 2 bases, and 10 bases lay in between. The CDR3 sequence is 15 residues long. Germline loops: CDR1 MGHRA, CDR2 YSYEKL. The CDR3 loop is CASSQEQGRNYGYTF. In DNA form, the CDR3 reads TGCGCCAGCAGCCAAGAGCAAGGGAGGAACTATGGCTACACCTTC.

CDR3 loop: CASSESGRTNEQFF. The DNA of the CDR3 is TGCGCCAGCAGTGAGTCGGGGCGTACGAATGAGCAGTTCTTC. J is TRBJ2-1 and V is TRBV10-1; perhaps TRBD1 as D (5 bases). Trimming took 0 bases from V and 7 from J, leaving 10 bases between them. The germline V gene has CDR1 WNHNN and CDR2 SYGVQD (reference sequence). The CDR3 length is 14 residues.

This clone was observed a handful of times. The V gene is TRBV11-2, the J gene TRBJ1-3, with 8 bases matching TRBD1. CDR1 and CDR2 from the germline V gene are SGHAT and FQNNGV. The CDR3 runs 13 residues. Unmatched junction bases numbered 3, after V lost 5 bases and J lost 6 bases. CDR3 residues: CASSPGQENTIYF. CDR3 nucleotides: TGTGCCAGCAGCCCGGGACAGGAAAACACCATATATTTT. Complete variable domain (other parts from reference TRBV11-2 and TRBJ1-3): EAGVAQSPRYKIIEKRQSVAFWCNPISGHATLYWYQQILGQGPKLLIQFQNNGVVDDSQLPKDRFSAERLKGVDSTLKIQPAKLEDSAVYLCASSPGQENTIYFGEGSWLTVV.

The rearrangement links TRBV9 to TRBJ1-6; D ambiguous. This CDR3 is built from 16 residues. Between the trimmed V and J ends, which lost 0 bases and 5 bases, there was a span of 12 bases. Germline loops: CDR1 SGDLS, CDR2 YYNGEE. In DNA form, the CDR3 reads TGTGCCAGCAGCGTAGCTCAAGGACTCGATAATTCACCCCTCCACTTT. As protein: CASSVAQGLDNSPLHF.

This chain links TRBV28 with TRBJ1-2; unclear D gene. The V gene lost 7 bases and the J gene lost 4 bases, with 16 bases spanning the gap. The length of the CDR3 is 14 residues. Looked up from germline, CDR1 is MDHEN and CDR2 is SYDVKM. CDR3 sequence: CASIGLPRSYGYTF. CDR3 bases: TGTGCCAGCATTGGACTCCCTCGGAGCTATGGCTACACCTTC.

The chain's CDR3 is CASSSPLSYEQYF. The CDR3 DNA is TGTGCCAGCAGTTCCCCCCTCTCCTACGAGCAGTACTTC. The chain combines TRBV28 with TRBJ2-7, with D unresolved. V lost 4 bases, J lost 0 bases, and 7 bases lay in between. In germline, CDR1 is MDHEN, CDR2 SYDVKM. This CDR3 region has 13 residues. Full variable domain (remainder filled in from reference TRBV28 and TRBJ2-7): DVKVTQSSRYLVKRTGEKVFLECVQDMDHENMFWYRQDPGLGLRLIYFSYDVKMKEKGDIPEGYSVSREKKERFSLILESASTNQTSMYLCASSSPLSYEQYFGPGTRLTVT.

The rearrangement links TRBV5-5 to TRBJ1-1; a possible D gene is TRBD1 (6 bases). V lost 0 bases, J lost 6 bases, and 15 bases lay in between. Germline V gene sequence: CDR1 SGHKS, CDR2 YYEKEE (reference sequence). The CDR3 has 15 amino acids. The CDR3 region is CASSLAGGPYAEAFF. CDR3 nucleotide sequence: TGTGCCAGCAGCTTGGCCGGGGGGCCCTACGCTGAAGCTTTCTTT.

The chain carries TRBV6-5 and TRBJ1-5; D is perhaps TRBD1 (6 bases). Trimming left V 0 bases short and J 1 base short, with 10 bases between. The germline V gene encodes CDR1 MNHEY and CDR2 SVGAGI. The CDR3 consists of 16 residues. CDR3 protein: CASSYSRDISNQPQHF. The CDR3 region has the DNA TGTGCCAGCAGTTACTCGAGGGACATCAGCAATCAGCCCCAGCATTTT.